A selection of T cell receptor beta chains follows, all from one sample in a study of blood T cells in healthy people across ages. TCRdb recomputed calls from the 5' RACE reads with MiXCR, one row per CDR3 protein. The sample lists around 970,000 distinct CDR3 sequences; roughly half were seen once. Sequencing input: blood. The receptors shown here come from a woman aged 55-70 years in good health. The CDR3 runs from the conserved cysteine through the conserved F or W. Fields, in order: clone size, D gene, V gene, J gene, CDR3 protein, CDR3 DNA. D genes are given only for firm matches. Where a row states a size, it is once, few, many or the class of an expanded clone; other rows omit it.

>NA|TRBD2|TRBV2|TRBJ2-1
CASSLAGGSSYNEQFF
TGTGCCAGCAGCCTAGCGGGAGGGAGCTCCTACAATGAGCAGTTCTTC
>NA|NA|TRBV20-1|TRBJ2-1
CSARPGVHEQFF
TGCAGTGCCAGACCAGGGGTCCATGAGCAGTTCTTC
>NA|NA|TRBV7-2|TRBJ2-7
CASGGGRYEQYF
TGTGCCAGCGGTGGGGGGAGGTACGAGCAGTACTTC
>NA|NA|TRBV4-2|TRBJ1-1
CASSQVTGLMVNTEAFF
TGTGCCAGCAGCCAGGTCACAGGGTTGATGGTGAACACTGAAGCTTTCTTT
>NA|NA|TRBV4-3|TRBJ2-7
CASSQEPVSSYEQYF
TGCGCCAGCAGCCAAGAACCTGTTAGCTCCTACGAGCAGTACTTC
>few|NA|TRBV6-6|TRBJ1-2
CASSDPRGPANYGYTF
TGTGCCAGCAGTGACCCCCGGGGCCCAGCTAACTATGGCTACACCTTC
>NA|NA|TRBV27|TRBJ2-7
CASSPLVWSSYEQYF
TGTGCCAGCAGTCCATTAGTGTGGAGTTCCTACGAGCAGTACTTC
>NA|NA|TRBV7-2|TRBJ2-1
CASSLRGAESSYNEQFF
TGTGCCAGCAGCTTAAGGGGGGCGGAAAGCTCCTACAATGAGCAGTTCTTC
>few|NA|TRBV6-5|TRBJ2-7
CASRGADTTSYEQYF
TGTGCCAGCAGGGGCGCAGACACCACGTCCTACGAGCAGTACTTC
>NA|TRBD1|TRBV7-2|TRBJ2-6
CASSPKPGQGPLRANVLTF
TGTGCCAGCAGCCCCAAACCGGGACAGGGGCCGTTGAGGGCCAACGTCCTGACTTTC
>few|TRBD1|TRBV20-1|TRBJ2-7
CSAAGGESGTYEQYF
TGCAGTGCCGCAGGGGGCGAATCGGGAACCTACGAGCAGTACTTC
>few|NA|TRBV3-1|TRBJ2-3
CASSPFPGQSTDTQYF
TGTGCCAGCAGCCCCTTTCCAGGACAGAGCACAGATACGCAGTATTTT
>NA|TRBD1|TRBV20-1|TRBJ2-1
CSARVDRLYNEQFF
TGCAGTGCTAGAGTGGACAGGCTCTACAATGAGCAGTTCTTC
>NA|TRBD1|TRBV10-2|TRBJ1-5
CASSEDRGNQPQHF
TGCGCCAGCAGTGAGGACAGGGGGAATCAGCCCCAGCATTTT
>NA|TRBD1|TRBV3-1|TRBJ2-7
CASSRAGTGAYEQYF
TGTGCCAGCAGCCGCGCCGGGACAGGAGCCTACGAGCAGTACTTC
>many|NA|TRBV4-1|TRBJ2-7
CASSQAGSLGLYEQYF
TGCGCCAGCAGCCAAGCCGGATCGCTGGGGTTGTACGAGCAGTACTTC